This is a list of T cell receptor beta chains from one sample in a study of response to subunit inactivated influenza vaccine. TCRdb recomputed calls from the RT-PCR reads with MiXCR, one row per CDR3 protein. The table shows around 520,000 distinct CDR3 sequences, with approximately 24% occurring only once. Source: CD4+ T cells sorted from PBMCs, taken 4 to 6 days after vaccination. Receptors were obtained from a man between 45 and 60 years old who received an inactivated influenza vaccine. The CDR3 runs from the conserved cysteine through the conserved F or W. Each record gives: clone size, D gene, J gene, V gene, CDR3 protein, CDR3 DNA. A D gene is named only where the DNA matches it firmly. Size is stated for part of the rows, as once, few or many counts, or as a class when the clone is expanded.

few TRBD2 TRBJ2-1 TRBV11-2 CASSRRTSGISLGNEQFF TGTGCCAGCAGCCGGAGGACTAGCGGGATCTCCCTTGGGAATGAGCAGTTCTTC
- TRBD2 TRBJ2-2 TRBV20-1 CSALAGSNTGELFF TGCAGTGCGTTAGCGGGGTCGAACACCGGGGAGCTGTTTTTT
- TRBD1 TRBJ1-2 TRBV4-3 CASSDRGTYGYTF TGCGCCAGCAGCGACAGGGGCACCTATGGCTACACCTTC
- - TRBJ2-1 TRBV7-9 CASSPKRVLRDNEQFF TGTGCCAGCAGCCCCAAGCGGGTTTTACGAGACAATGAGCAGTTCTTC
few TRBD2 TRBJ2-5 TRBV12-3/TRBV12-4 CASSSRLAGAVSETQYF TGTGCCAGCAGTTCACGACTAGCGGGAGCGGTGAGCGAGACCCAGTACTTC
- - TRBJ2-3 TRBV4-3 CASSHRVADTQYF TGCGCCAGCAGCCATAGGGTAGCTGATACGCAGTATTTT
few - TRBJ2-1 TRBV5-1 CASSLQALSSYNEQFF TGCGCCAGCAGCTTGCAAGCGTTGAGCTCCTACAATGAGCAGTTCTTC
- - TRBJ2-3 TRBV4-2 CASSQDTFSSTDTQYF TGTGCCAGCAGCCAAGATACCTTTTCTAGCACAGATACGCAGTATTTT
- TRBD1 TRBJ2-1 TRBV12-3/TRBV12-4 CASISGTGSYNEQFF TGTGCCAGCATTTCCGGGACAGGCTCCTACAATGAGCAGTTCTTC
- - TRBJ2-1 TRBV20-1 CSARPLWGEQFF TGCAGTGCTAGGCCCCTTTGGGGTGAGCAGTTCTTC
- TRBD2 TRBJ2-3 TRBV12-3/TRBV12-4 CASGGLGEVDTQYF TGTGCCAGCGGGGGACTAGGAGAGGTAGATACGCAGTATTTT
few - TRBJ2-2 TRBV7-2 CASSLAGRRSGELFF TGTGCCAGCAGCTTAGCAGGGAGGAGGTCCGGGGAGCTGTTTTTT
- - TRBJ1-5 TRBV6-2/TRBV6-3 CASSYSFGQRRNQPQHF TGTGCCAGCAGTTACTCGTTTGGACAGCGACGAAATCAGCCCCAGCATTTT
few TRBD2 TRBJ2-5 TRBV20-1 CSAAGGAGKQETQYF TGCAGCGCCGCGGGGGGGGCGGGGAAACAAGAGACCCAGTACTTC
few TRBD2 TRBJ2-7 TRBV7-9 CASSATSRHEQYF TGTGCCAGCAGCGCGACTAGCAGGCACGAGCAGTACTTC
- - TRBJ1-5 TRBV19 CASSRQDLSNQPQHF TGTGCCAGTAGTAGACAGGACCTTAGCAATCAGCCCCAGCATTTT
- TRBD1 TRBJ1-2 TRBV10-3 CAISESGRGPDGYTF TGTGCCATCAGTGAGTCGGGAAGGGGGCCCGATGGCTACACCTTC
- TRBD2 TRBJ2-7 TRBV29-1 CSGRSGGGQYF TGCAGCGGCCGTAGCGGGGGGGGGCAGTACTTC